A single sample is the source of the 9 T cell receptor beta chains below, sequenced in a study of shared clonotypes between healthy human individuals (dated by TCRdb to the early 2020s). Library method: the immunoSEQ multiplex PCR assay. The source is immuneACCESS, and TCRdb retained only in-frame sequences with V and J called. Part of the clones is not carried over; for the studies checked, unresolved V genes explain less than half of this, and the remainder is unexplained. In this sample the table shows 2 million to 2.5 million clones, nearly 97% of which occur a single time. The leading ten clones occupy around 0.13% of the sample. Sequenced: naive CD4+ T cells sorted from blood. The cell subset or site label, as the study defines it: CD45RA+ positively selected. The origin of the receptors is a man aged 18-30 years in good health.

This clone has only one observation. This rearrangement joins TRBV6-5 to TRBJ2-5; 8 bases align to TRBD1. The germline gives CDR1 MNHEY, CDR2 SVGAGI. J lost 1 base, V lost 4 bases, and 5 bases had no gene match. This CDR3 is built from 15 residues. For the CDR3, the DNA is TGTGCCAGCAGTTCTAACACAGGGGGCCAAGAGACCCAGTACTTC. Amino acids: CASSSNTGGQETQYF.

V and J are TRBV27 and TRBJ2-7, with TRBD1 matching 8 bases. Germline V CDR1 and CDR2: MNHEY, SMNVEV (reference sequence). The CDR3 sequence is 15 residues long. Losses at the gene ends were 4 bases for V and 2 bases for J; bases not matched to a gene: 7. CDR3 residues: CASSSQGAIPYEQYF. The CDR3 DNA is TGTGCCAGCAGTTCTCAGGGGGCGATTCCCTACGAGCAGTACTTC.

The chain carries TRBV6-1 and TRBJ2-4; D gene unclear. There are 15 residues in the CDR3. V dropped 2 bases and J dropped 0 bases, with 8 bases sitting between them. In germline, CDR1 is MNHNS, CDR2 SASEGT. CDR3 in amino acids: CASSELDIAKNIQYF. The CDR3 DNA is TGTGCCAGCAGTGAACTAGACATAGCCAAAAACATTCAGTACTTC.

CDR3 nucleotides: TGTGCCAGCAGGGTGGGGGACTATGGCTACACCTTC. Its protein product is CASRVGDYGYTF. The chain has TRBV2 and TRBJ1-2; a weak D match, TRBD1 (5 bases). CDR1 and CDR2 from the germline V gene are SNHLY and FYNNEI. The V gene lost 6 bases and the J gene lost 3 bases, with 8 bases spanning the gap. The CDR3 length is 12 residues.

The chain combines TRBV30 with TRBJ1-2; no clear D. The germline CDR1 and CDR2 sequences are GTSNPN and SVGIG (reference sequence). The CDR3 sequence is 14 residues long. Between the trimmed V and J ends, which lost 4 bases and 6 bases, there was a span of 18 bases. The CDR3 reads CAWTPFGVQDGYTF. The CDR3 nucleotides are TGTGCCTGGACGCCTTTCGGGGTTCAGGATGGCTACACCTTC.

The chain carries TRBV28 and TRBJ1-2; D remains unclear. This CDR3 comprises 15 residues. Germline V CDR1 and CDR2: MDHEN, SYDVKM. V was clipped by 2 bases and J by 3 bases, with 13 bases between them. The CDR3 here is CASSLGAKGDYGYTF. For the CDR3, the DNA is TGTGCCAGCAGTTTAGGTGCAAAAGGAGACTATGGCTACACCTTC.

V usage is TRBV7-2 and J usage is TRBJ2-3, with 9 positions matching TRBD2. The germline V gene encodes CDR1 SGHTA and CDR2 FQGNSA. Trimming cost V 5 bases and J 6 bases; bases outside gene matches: 6. CDR3 size: 14 residues. CDR3 protein: CASSRRAGGDTQYF. The CDR3 DNA follows: TGTGCCAGCAGCCGCAGGGCGGGAGGGGATACGCAGTATTTT.

V gene TRBV7-9 combines with J gene TRBJ2-7, with 8 bases aligning to TRBD1. V dropped 6 bases and J dropped 9; count of bases not matched to a gene: 16. Germline assignment: CDR1 SEHNR and CDR2 FQNEAQ (reference sequence). This CDR3 has 15 residues. In DNA, the CDR3 is TGTGCCAGCAGTGACCCCGGGACAGGACGTACTGGGCAGTACTTC. Its protein is CASSDPGTGRTGQYF.

The chain has TRBV6-5 and TRBJ1-1; D is unresolved. Trimming left V 5 bases short and J 5 bases short, with 15 bases between. The CDR3 runs to 14 residues. Per germline, CDR1 MNHEY and CDR2 SVGAGI. CDR3: CASSGRAEGTEAFF. The DNA of the CDR3 is TGTGCCAGCAGTGGGCGGGCGGAAGGGACTGAAGCTTTCTTT.